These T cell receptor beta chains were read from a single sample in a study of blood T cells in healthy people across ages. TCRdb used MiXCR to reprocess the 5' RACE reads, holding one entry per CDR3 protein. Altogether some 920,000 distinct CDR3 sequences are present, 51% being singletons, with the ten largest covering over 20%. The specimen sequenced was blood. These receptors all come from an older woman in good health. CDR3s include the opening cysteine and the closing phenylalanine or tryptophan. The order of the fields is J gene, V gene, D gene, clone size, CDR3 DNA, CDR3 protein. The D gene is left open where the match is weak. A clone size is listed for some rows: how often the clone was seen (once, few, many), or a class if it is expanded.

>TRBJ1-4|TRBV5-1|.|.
TGCGCCAGCAGCTTGTTTGGGAAAGAGGAAAAACTGTTTTTT
CASSLFGKEEKLFF
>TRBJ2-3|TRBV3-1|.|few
TGTGCCAGCAGCCCTGCGATGGCTCAAACAGATACGCAGTATTTT
CASSPAMAQTDTQYF
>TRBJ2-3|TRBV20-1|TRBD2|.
TGCAGTGCTCGACTAGCGACTAGCACAGATACGCAGTATTTT
CSARLATSTDTQYF
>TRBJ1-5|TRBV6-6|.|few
TGTGCCAGCAGCACTTTGGGGCAAACTCTCAATCAGCCCCAGCATTTT
CASSTLGQTLNQPQHF
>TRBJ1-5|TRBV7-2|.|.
TGTGCCAGCAGCCTGAGGGTTGGCGATCAGCCCCAGCATTTT
CASSLRVGDQPQHF
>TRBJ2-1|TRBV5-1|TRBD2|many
TGCGCCAGCAACAGGCAAGCGGGAGATAATGAGCAGTTCTTC
CASNRQAGDNEQFF
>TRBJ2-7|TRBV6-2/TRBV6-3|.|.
TGTGCCAGCAGCAGGATGGTCTACGAGCAGTACTTC
CASSRMVYEQYF
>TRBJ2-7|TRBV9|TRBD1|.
TGTGCCAGCAGCATACGGGACAGGGGAACTAGGCAGTACTTC
CASSIRDRGTRQYF
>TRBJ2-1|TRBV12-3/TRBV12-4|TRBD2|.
TGTGCCAGCAGTCTGACTAGCGCGTACTCCTACAATGAGCAGTTCTTC
CASSLTSAYSYNEQFF
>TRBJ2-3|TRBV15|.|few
TGTGCCACCAGAACGTTTGGACTGTCCACAGATACGCAGTATTTT
CATRTFGLSTDTQYF
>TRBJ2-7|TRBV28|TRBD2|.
TGTGCCAGCAGCATCCGACTAGCGGGAGTAAACGAGCAGTACTTC
CASSIRLAGVNEQYF
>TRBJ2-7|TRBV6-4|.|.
TGTGCCAGCAGCGTTAATAGCGAGAGCTCCTACGAGCAGTACTTC
CASSVNSESSYEQYF
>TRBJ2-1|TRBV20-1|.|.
TGCAAGCTAGGGGGTTCCTACAATGAGCAGTTCTTC
CKLGGSYNEQFF
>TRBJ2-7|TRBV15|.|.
TGTGCCACCAGCAGAGATGGGGGGAGGTACGAGCAGTACTTC
CATSRDGGRYEQYF
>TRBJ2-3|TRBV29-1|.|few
TGCAGCGTTGAAGGGCCGACTAGCACAGATACGCAGTATTTT
CSVEGPTSTDTQYF
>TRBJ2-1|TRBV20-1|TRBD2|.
TGCAGTGCTGAGGGACTAGTTGGCAATGAGCAGTTCTTC
CSAEGLVGNEQFF
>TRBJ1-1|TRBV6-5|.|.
TGTGCCAGCAGTCAGGGTACGGGTATGACTTTCTTT
CASSQGTGMTFF
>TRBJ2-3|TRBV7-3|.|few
TGTGCCAGCAGCTTACACCCGGTGGGAGCGGCAGATACGCAGTATTTT
CASSLHPVGAADTQYF
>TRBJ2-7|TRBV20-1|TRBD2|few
TGCAGTGCTAGAGATTCCCTAGCGGACGAGCAGTACTTC
CSARDSLADEQYF
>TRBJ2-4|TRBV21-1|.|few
TGTGCCAGCAGGGGACAGCTAACTATCAAAAACATTCAGTACTTC
CASRGQLTIKNIQYF
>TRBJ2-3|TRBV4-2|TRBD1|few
TGTGCCAGCAGCCAACTTACAGGGGGCAATTCCGGCACAGATACGCAGTATTTT
CASSQLTGGNSGTDTQYF
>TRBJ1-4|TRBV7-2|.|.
TGTGCCAGCAGCTGGGGTGCGCGTAATGAAAAACTGTTTTTT
CASSWGARNEKLFF
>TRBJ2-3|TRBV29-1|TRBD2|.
TGCAGCGCGTGGAGCGGGGAGGGCACAGATACGCAGTATTTT
CSAWSGEGTDTQYF
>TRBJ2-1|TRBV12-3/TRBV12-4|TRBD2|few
TGTGCCAGCATGCGAGCGGGACTTAAAAATGAGCAGTTCTTC
CASMRAGLKNEQFF
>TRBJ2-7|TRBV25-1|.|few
TGTGCCAGCAGATCACAGGGATTTGGTTACGAGCAGTACTTC
CASRSQGFGYEQYF
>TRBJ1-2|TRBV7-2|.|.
TGTGCCAGCAGCTTAACTGTTCGGGGTTACGGCTATGGCTACACCTTC
CASSLTVRGYGYGYTF
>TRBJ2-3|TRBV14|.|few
TGTGCCAGCAGCTTCGGGGCCACTAGCACAGATACGCAGTATTTT
CASSFGATSTDTQYF
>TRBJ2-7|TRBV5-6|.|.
TGTGCCAGCAGCTTCTGGCTACCGATCTCCTACGAGCAGTACTTC
CASSFWLPISYEQYF
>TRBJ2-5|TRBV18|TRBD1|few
TGTGCCAGCTCAGGGCAGGGGGCCGGTGAGACCCAGTACTTC
CASSGQGAGETQYF